Shown below are 2 T cell receptor beta chains from a single sample sequenced in a study of control samples from healthy donors and cancer patients. This table comes from immunoSEQ multiplex PCR, and its TCRdb copy is limited to in-frame clones, with some not included. This repertoire shows 60,000 to 75,000 clones, 65% to 90% found once; its top ten account for about 5%. The source material was blood. These receptors all come from a man between 40 and 49 years old in good health.

V is TRBV6-1 and J is TRBJ2-6; 10 bases are a match to TRBD1. The V and J ends lost 4 bases and 0 bases, in that order; junction bases with no gene match: 0. CDR3 length equals 16 residues. Germline V gives CDR1 MNHNS, CDR2 SASEGT. CDR3 nucleotides: TGTGCCAGCAGTGGGACAGGGGGCTCTGGGGCCAACGTCCTGACTTTC. It codes for CASSGTGGSGANVLTF.

V usage is TRBV7-8 and J usage is TRBJ2-5; TRBD2 matches 7 bases. The CDR3 spans 15 residues. J lost 3 bases, V lost 1 base, and 5 bases had no gene match. Germline V gene sequence: CDR1 SGHVS, CDR2 FQNEAQ. In DNA form, the CDR3 reads TGTGCCAGCAGCTTAGGGCTGGGGACTAAAGAGACCCAGTACTTC. Its protein is CASSLGLGTKETQYF.